This T cell receptor beta chain comes out of a study of vaccination and CD4 T cells after COVID-19. With regard to this clonotype: Its target is not known.

Specified treatment: roughly ten-day PBMC culture with coronavirus spike peptide pools or control peptides (ViraFEST assay). After less than 13 days of culture, CD4+ T cells were negatively selected. The CDR3 loop spans 12 amino acids. The Oncomine TCR Beta short-read assay sequenced DNA from cultured CD4+ T cells. Via MiXCR, TCRdb re-called the PCR reads, giving one row per CDR3 protein. The data show under 15,000 distinct CDR3 sequences, approximately 58% seen once. Material for sequencing was CD4+ T cells from blood, cultured in vitro. This sequence was found in a human donor who had recovered from COVID-19. The chain has TRBV21-1 and TRBJ1-1. TRBV21-1 counts as a pseudogene. The CDR3 DNA is TGTGCCAGCATAGGGAAGAACACTGAAGCTTTCTTT. Its protein product is CASIGKNTEAFF.